This is a list of T cell receptor beta chains from one sample in a study of beta chain features in type 1 diabetes. Assay: immunoSEQ multiplex PCR; the TCRdb copy retains only in-frame clones and omits some. The sample consists of under 400,000 clones, 13% to 15% of them appearing once. The specimen was central memory CD4+ T cells from blood. Source of these receptors: a man under 40 in good health. Each CDR3 is given with its conserved first and last residue. A D gene is named only where the DNA matches it firmly. For some rows the clone size is stated as once, few or many, or as a class when expanded; others skip it.

v_gene	j_gene	d_gene	abundance	CDR3aa	CDR3nt
TRBV9	TRBJ2-1	TRBD2	few	CASSAGSGGAINEQFF	TGTGCCAGCAGCGCGGGTAGCGGGGGGGCCATCAATGAGCAGTTCTTC
TRBV28	TRBJ2-5	TRBD2	few	CASTRTSGGQETQYF	TGTGCCAGCACCCGGACTAGCGGGGGCCAAGAGACCCAGTACTTC
TRBV7-8	TRBJ2-1	.	few	CASSGGTMNNEQFF	TGTGCCAGCAGCGGTGGGACCATGAACAATGAGCAGTTCTTC
TRBV30	TRBJ1-3	.	few	CAASLSGGNTIYF	TGTGCCGCCAGCCTTTCGGGTGGAAACACCATATATTTT
TRBV10-3	TRBJ1-1	.	.	CATDGGMNTEAFF	TGTGCCACTGACGGGGGAATGAACACTGAAGCTTTCTTT
TRBV9	TRBJ1-1	.	.	CASSVVAGTEAFF	TGTGCCAGCAGCGTAGTGGCGGGGACTGAAGCTTTCTTT
TRBV27	TRBJ2-2	.	few	CASSLFGRNTGELFF	TGTGCCAGCAGTTTATTCGGCAGGAACACCGGGGAGCTGTTTTTT
TRBV5-6	TRBJ1-2	.	.	CASSRWVRRNNYGYTF	TGTGCCAGCAGCCGGTGGGTGCGCCGCAATAACTATGGCTACACCTTC
TRBV7-2	TRBJ1-2	.	.	CASSTANYGYTF	TGTGCCAGCAGTACGGCTAACTATGGCTACACCTTC
TRBV19	TRBJ1-5	.	.	CASSIAEVNQPQHF	TGTGCCAGTAGTATTGCAGAGGTCAATCAGCCCCAGCATTTT
TRBV7-8	TRBJ1-2	.	.	CASSLAGQSRSYGYTF	TGTGCCAGCAGCTTAGCGGGGCAAAGCCGATCCTATGGCTACACCTTC
TRBV9	TRBJ2-2	.	once	CASSGGLTSGELFF	TGTGCCAGCAGCGGAGGACTTACTTCCGGGGAGCTGTTTTTT
TRBV11-2	TRBJ2-1	.	many	CASSLVGDGEQFF	TGTGCCAGCAGCTTAGTCGGGGATGGGGAGCAGTTCTTC
TRBV4-3	TRBJ1-1	.	.	CASSQEAGGTEAFF	TGCGCCAGCAGCCAAGAAGCTGGGGGCACTGAAGCTTTCTTT
TRBV7-9	TRBJ2-4	TRBD2	few	CASSLFRRENIQYF	TGTGCCAGCAGCTTATTCCGGCGGGAGAACATTCAGTACTTC
TRBV4-2	TRBJ2-4	.	.	CASSQEKGLAGYIQYF	TGTGCCAGCAGCCAAGAGAAGGGGCTAGCCGGTTACATTCAGTACTTC
TRBV30	TRBJ1-5	TRBD1	few	CAWRVKGGPNQPQHF	TGTGCCTGGAGGGTAAAAGGGGGCCCCAATCAGCCCCAGCATTTT
TRBV7-7	TRBJ2-1	TRBD2	.	CASSITGTSGADEQFF	TGTGCCAGCAGCATCACCGGGACTAGCGGGGCCGATGAGCAGTTCTTC
TRBV6-5	TRBJ1-2	.	few	CASSSTGNYGYTF	TGTGCCAGCAGTTCGACAGGAAACTATGGCTACACCTTC
TRBV7-2	TRBJ2-5	TRBD2	.	CASRKLPGGAQETQYF	TGTGCCAGCAGAAAACTCCCGGGGGGAGCACAAGAGACCCAGTACTTC
TRBV10-3	TRBJ1-1	.	many	CAIWTGNTEAFF	TGTGCCATCTGGACGGGGAACACTGAAGCTTTCTTT
TRBV4-3	TRBJ1-1	.	.	CASSQERTVNTEAFF	TGCGCCAGCAGCCAAGAACGGACAGTGAACACTGAAGCTTTCTTT
TRBV19	TRBJ2-3	.	few	CASGSTDTQYF	TGTGCCAGCGGCAGCACAGATACGCAGTATTTT
TRBV19	TRBJ1-1	TRBD1	.	CASRKQGAMNTEAFF	TGTGCCAGTAGAAAGCAGGGGGCTATGAACACTGAAGCTTTCTTT
TRBV7-2	TRBJ2-1	.	few	CASSLPPSYNEQFF	TGTGCCAGCAGCTTACCTCCATCCTACAATGAGCAGTTCTTC
TRBV11-3	TRBJ2-6	.	.	CASSLSRVSGANVLTF	TGTGCCAGCAGCTTGAGCAGGGTCTCTGGGGCCAACGTCCTGACTTTC
TRBV7-3	TRBJ2-5	.	few	CASSLGPAQETQYF	TGTGCCAGCAGCTTAGGTCCGGCTCAAGAGACCCAGTACTTC
TRBV5-1	TRBJ1-4	TRBD1	.	CASSLGGQGEKLFF	TGCGCCAGCAGCTTGGGGGGACAGGGTGAAAAACTGTTTTTT
TRBV9	TRBJ2-2	TRBD1	few	CASSHRQGTGELFF	TGTGCCAGCAGCCACCGACAGGGCACCGGGGAGCTGTTTTTT
TRBV11-2	TRBJ1-4	.	.	CASSLDPGGEKLFF	TGTGCCAGCAGCTTAGACCCAGGAGGGGAAAAACTGTTTTTT
TRBV6-5	TRBJ1-1	.	few	CASWTAMNTEAFF	TGTGCCAGCTGGACCGCAATGAACACTGAAGCTTTCTTT
TRBV7-9	TRBJ1-1	.	.	CASSLIRSGGEAFF	TGTGCCAGCAGCTTAATACGCAGTGGGGGTGAAGCTTTCTTT
TRBV2	TRBJ1-2	TRBD1	.	CASSEGDRLGGGYTF	TGTGCCAGCAGTGAAGGGGACAGGCTAGGAGGAGGCTACACCTTC
TRBV4-1	TRBJ1-1	.	many	CASSRGARTEAFF	TGCGCCAGCAGCCGGGGTGCCAGGACTGAAGCTTTCTTT
TRBV5-6	TRBJ2-3	TRBD1	few	CASSGGQKRTDTQYF	TGTGCCAGCAGCGGGGGACAGAAAAGGACAGATACGCAGTATTTT
TRBV5-5	TRBJ1-6	.	.	CASSLVAGKNSPLHF	TGTGCCAGCAGCTTGGTTGCAGGGAAGAATTCACCCCTCCACTTT
TRBV14	TRBJ1-5	TRBD1	few	CASSQDWNRGSSDQPQHF	TGTGCCAGCAGCCAAGATTGGAACAGGGGAAGTTCGGATCAGCCCCAGCATTTT
TRBV19	TRBJ2-4	.	few	CASRGTQIQYF	TGTGCCAGTCGAGGGACCCAAATTCAGTACTTC
TRBV9	TRBJ2-1	TRBD1	few	CASSRNPDRGYNEQFF	TGTGCCAGCAGCAGAAACCCGGACAGGGGCTACAATGAGCAGTTCTTC
TRBV4-1	TRBJ1-1	.	few	CASSPIGTKMNTEAFF	TGCGCCAGCAGCCCTATCGGGACGAAGATGAACACTGAAGCTTTCTTT
TRBV2	TRBJ1-5	.	many	CASIPLAGQQPQHF	TGTGCCAGCATCCCCCTCGCAGGGCAACAGCCCCAGCATTTT
TRBV7-8	TRBJ2-3	.	.	CASSSLDTQYF	TGTGCCAGCAGCTCCTTAGATACGCAGTATTTT
TRBV6-6	TRBJ2-1	.	few	CASSQTTDEQFF	TGTGCCAGCAGCCAAACCACGGATGAGCAGTTCTTC
TRBV5-4	TRBJ2-5	TRBD1	few	CASTTTGGDETQYF	TGTGCCAGCACGACGACAGGGGGTGATGAGACCCAGTACTTC
TRBV5-4	TRBJ1-1	TRBD1	.	CASSQVEQGDTEAFF	TGTGCCAGCAGCCAAGTTGAACAGGGGGACACTGAAGCTTTCTTT
TRBV4-3	TRBJ2-1	TRBD1	few	CASSPTGGSYNEQFF	TGCGCCAGCAGCCCTACAGGGGGTTCCTACAATGAGCAGTTCTTC
TRBV7-2	TRBJ2-5	.	few	CASSFPAGGDQETQYF	TGTGCCAGCAGCTTTCCCGCAGGGGGGGACCAAGAGACCCAGTACTTC
TRBV7-3	TRBJ2-1	.	.	CASSFGTPGNGEQFF	TGTGCCAGCAGCTTTGGGACCCCGGGTAACGGTGAGCAGTTCTTC